Relative to its sample, the clone carrying this T cell receptor beta chain is medium-sized. This record belongs to a study of lung T cells in sarcoidosis with Löfgren's syndrome. V trimming: 2 bases; J trimming: 8 bases; junction bases outside the gene matches: 4. CDR3 size: 14 residues. Germline V gene data show CDR1 as SGDLS and CDR2 as YYNGEE. TCRdb passed the reads through MiXCR, listing each CDR3 protein once. The data contain 3,000 to 3,500 distinct CDR3 sequences, around a sixth of them singletons. This TCR was recovered from a human donor with sarcoidosis (Löfgren's syndrome or another form), or a control subject (not recorded which). The chain recombines TRBV9 with TRBJ1-6; 7 positions agree with TRBD1. Sequenced input: CD4+ T cells from bronchoalveolar lavage. This chain's CDR3 is CASSVRDSYSPLHF. CDR3 DNA: TGTGCCAGCAGCGTCCGGGACAGCTATTCACCCCTCCACTTT.